There are many counts of the clone carrying this TCR beta chain. The antigen is undetermined. Patients having uncontrolled infection, another autoimmune disease, pregnancy or lactation were not included. Based on clinical symptoms, serum thyroxine and TRAb, thyroid ultrasound and orbital computed tomography, diagnoses were reached. The sample comes from a study of T cells in Graves' hyperthyroidism and ophthalmopathy. Study results and limitations: Most clonotypes expanded in the thyroid (above 0.001) were also present in blood. Stable hyperthyroidism and ophthalmopathy were separated using 13 V-J signatures.

RNA transcripts provided the source from which TCR beta CDR3 regions were amplified. The HTBI set primed first-round TCR CDR3 RT-PCR. MiXCR, run by TCRdb on the multiplex PCR reads, gives a single entry per CDR3 protein. The table lists about 58,000 distinct CDR3 sequences, approximately 50% of them singletons. V dropped 2 bases and J dropped 0 bases, with 15 bases sitting between them. The germline gives CDR1 SGHNT, CDR2 YYREEE (reference sequence). This CDR3 comprises 18 residues. The sequenced material came from blood. The source is a woman aged 30 to 39 with Graves' ophthalmopathy. The chain is built from TRBV5-4 and TRBJ2-6, with TRBD2 as a possible D gene (5 bases). DNA for the CDR3: TGTGCCAGCAGCTTAGGTCTAGCCGTACCCTCTGGGGCCAACGTCCTGACTTTC. Translating it yields CASSLGLAVPSGANVLTF.